This is a list of T cell receptor beta chains from one sample in a study of cytomegalovirus exposure and HLA in healthy donors. Clones were read by immunoSEQ multiplex PCR, and TCRdb kept only the in-frame ones, dropping some. The sample contains about 93,000 clones, less than 80% of which appear only once. The sample taken for sequencing was PBMCs. The receptors were gathered from a woman in her 40s in good health and CMV-seronegative. The CDR3 runs from the conserved cysteine through the conserved F or W. The D gene is left open where the match is weak. Size tells how often a clone was seen (once, few, many) or the class of an expanded clone, and some rows leave it out.

v_call clone_size d_call cdr3_aa
TRBV19 NA TRBD1 CASTVTGVNTEAFF
TRBV27 NA NA CASSLRDSPFYEQYF
TRBV28 NA NA CASSSESGLRGNTIYF
TRBV15 once NA CATSPAAYNEQFF
TRBV5-1 NA TRBD1 CASSSGGGFYGYTF
TRBV15 NA NA CATSRDRGAGGTEAFF
TRBV13 NA NA CASSSGYNEQFF
TRBV18 NA NA CASSPSRDTEAFF
TRBV7-9 NA TRBD1 CASSTRQGGNEQFF
TRBV5-1 NA TRBD1 CASSLEGQGAGGYTF
TRBV29-1 NA TRBD2 CSVFGRAGGGELFF
TRBV6-5 NA TRBD2 CASSYKPSGSLREQYF
TRBV5-1 NA NA CASSRDTGGEAPLHF
TRBV19 NA NA CASRPRSEETQYF
TRBV5-1 few NA CASSFYSVDRNTEAFF
TRBV7-9 NA NA CASSSWERVPFF
TRBV6-5 few TRBD2 CASRPGLATPGELFF
TRBV2 NA TRBD2 CASSRTSSTDTQYF
TRBV6-6 NA NA CASSYGQNNEKLFF
TRBV5-1 NA TRBD2 CASTFERLAGYTDTQYF
TRBV11-2 NA TRBD1 CASSSSPRGPQHEQYF
TRBV7-2 NA NA CASSLDDLPGFF
TRBV5-1 NA TRBD2 CASSTRTSAPQETQYF
TRBV29-1 NA NA CSVSRTAMNTEAFF
TRBV27 NA NA CASSFGRISDTQYF
TRBV6-5 NA TRBD2 CASSYSGLAVEQYF
TRBV9 NA NA CASSGPGLAYEQYF
TRBV2 NA NA CASSGGTPGYTF
TRBV7-2 NA TRBD2 CASSSSGLAGGWQFF
TRBV2 few NA CASSGDGGGTEAFF
TRBV27 few NA CASSLGGSEAFF
TRBV2 NA TRBD1 CASGLQGAGEQYF
TRBV7-9 NA TRBD2 CASSFGLAGGADTQYF
TRBV27 NA TRBD1 CASRQGAGELFF
TRBV19 NA TRBD1 CASSILQGALSGANVLTF
TRBV5-4 NA NA CASSGRDSVQETQYF
TRBV5-1 NA NA CASSLSRAVEETQYF
TRBV6-1 NA TRBD1 CASSEAPGQGLSYEQYF